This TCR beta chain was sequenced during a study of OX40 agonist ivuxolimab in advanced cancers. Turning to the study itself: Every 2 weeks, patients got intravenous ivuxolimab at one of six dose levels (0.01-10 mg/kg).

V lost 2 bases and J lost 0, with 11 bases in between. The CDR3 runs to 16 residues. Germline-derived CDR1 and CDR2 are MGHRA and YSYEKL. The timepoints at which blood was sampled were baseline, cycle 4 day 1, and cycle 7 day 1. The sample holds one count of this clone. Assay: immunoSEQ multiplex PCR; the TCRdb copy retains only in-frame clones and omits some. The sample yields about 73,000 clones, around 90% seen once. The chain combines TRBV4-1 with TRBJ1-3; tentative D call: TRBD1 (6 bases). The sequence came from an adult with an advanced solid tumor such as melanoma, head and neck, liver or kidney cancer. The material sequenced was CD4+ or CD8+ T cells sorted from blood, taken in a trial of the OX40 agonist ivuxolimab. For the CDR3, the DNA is TGCGCCAGCAGCCAACCTCCCAGGGGCTCTGGAAACACCATATATTTT. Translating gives CASSQPPRGSGNTIYF.